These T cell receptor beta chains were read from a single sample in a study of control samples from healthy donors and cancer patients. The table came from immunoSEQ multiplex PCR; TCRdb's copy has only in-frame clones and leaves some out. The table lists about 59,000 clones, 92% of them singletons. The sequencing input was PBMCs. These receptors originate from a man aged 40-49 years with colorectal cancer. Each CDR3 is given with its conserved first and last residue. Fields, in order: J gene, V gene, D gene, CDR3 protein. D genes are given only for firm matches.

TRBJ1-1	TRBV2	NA	CASTGENTEAFF
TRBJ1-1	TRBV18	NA	CASSPKKDTEAFF
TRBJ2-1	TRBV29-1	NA	CSVGQKEQFF
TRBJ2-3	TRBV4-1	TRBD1	CASSLIDRGPADTQYF
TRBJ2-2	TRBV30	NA	CAWSTYSGELFF
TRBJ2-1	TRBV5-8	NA	CASSLSPGGRSGEQFF
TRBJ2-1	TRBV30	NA	CAWGKVSYNEQFF
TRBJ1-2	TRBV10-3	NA	CATNDRGIGGYTF
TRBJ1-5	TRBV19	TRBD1	CASSIDSGGYSNQPQHF
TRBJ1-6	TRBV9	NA	CASSVTGNSPLHF
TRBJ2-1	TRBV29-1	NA	CSPNRGNEQFF